This is a list of T cell receptor beta chains from one sample in a study of blood T cell repertoires in COVID-19. Produced via immunoSEQ multiplex PCR; TCRdb's table is partial and in-frame only. This repertoire shows around 200,000 clones, roughly four fifths found once; its top ten account for under 7.5%. The sequenced sample consisted of peripheral blood. Receptors were obtained from a woman aged 35 to 49 with acute or convalescent COVID-19. Each CDR3 is given with its conserved first and last residue. The D gene is left open where the match is weak. A row's size may be missing; if present it is once, few, many or a size class.

few	TRBD1	TRBV5-1	TRBJ1-1	CASSFRDRGLLNTEAFF	TGCGCCAGCAGCTTCCGGGACAGGGGGCTGCTGAACACTGAAGCTTTCTTT
NA	TRBD2	TRBV2	TRBJ2-7	CASSATSGMGPYEQYF	TGTGCCAGCAGTGCTACTAGCGGGATGGGACCCTACGAGCAGTACTTC
NA	NA	TRBV30	TRBJ1-3	CAWTRGSGNTIYF	TGTGCCTGGACCAGGGGATCTGGAAACACCATATATTTT
NA	TRBD2	TRBV9	TRBJ2-1	CASSVVSGRGNEQFF	TGTGCCAGCAGCGTAGTTAGCGGGAGGGGCAATGAGCAGTTCTTC
NA	NA	TRBV3-1/TRBV3-2	TRBJ2-7	CASSQDARRGYEQYF	TGTGCCAGCAGCCAAGATGCCAGGCGGGGATACGAGCAGTACTTC
NA	TRBD1	TRBV18	TRBJ2-2	CASSQGQVYDTGELFF	TGTGCCAGCTCCCAGGGACAGGTGTACGACACCGGGGAGCTGTTTTTT
NA	TRBD2	TRBV11-3	TRBJ2-3	CASSLGSGGTTDTQYF	TGTGCCAGCAGCTTAGGTAGCGGGGGGACCACAGATACGCAGTATTTT
NA	NA	TRBV5-6	TRBJ1-4	CASSLAPDEKLFF	TGTGCCAGCAGCTTGGCTCCTGATGAAAAACTGTTTTTT
NA	TRBD2	TRBV4-1	TRBJ2-2	CASSQDRLAGAMSTGELFF	TGCGCCAGCAGCCAAGACCGGCTAGCGGGAGCCATGAGCACCGGGGAGCTGTTTTTT
NA	NA	TRBV6-5	TRBJ2-1	CASSLTGTHNYNEQFF	TGTGCCAGCAGTTTAACCGGGACTCACAACTACAATGAGCAGTTCTTC
NA	TRBD2	TRBV5-4	TRBJ2-1	CASSDRDYLSHEQFF	TGTGCCAGCAGCGACCGGGACTATCTTTCGCATGAGCAGTTCTTC
NA	NA	TRBV29-1	TRBJ1-5	CSVVLQGYSNQPQHF	TGCAGCGTTGTATTGCAGGGGTATAGCAATCAGCCCCAGCATTTT
NA	NA	TRBV6-6	TRBJ2-7	CASSLTGNLSPSSYEQYF	TGTGCCAGCAGTCTCACAGGGAATCTTTCCCCTAGCTCCTACGAGCAGTACTTC
NA	NA	TRBV30	TRBJ2-5	CAWSRGQETQYF	TGTGCCTGGTCAAGGGGTCAAGAGACCCAGTACTTC
once	NA	TRBV7-2	TRBJ1-6	CASSLPVWRSPARSPLHF	TGTGCCAGCAGCTTACCTGTATGGAGATCGCCGGCGCGTTCACCCCTCCACTTT
NA	TRBD2	TRBV9	TRBJ2-2	CASSVEAGLVNTGELFF	TGTGCCAGCAGCGTGGAGGCGGGACTAGTAAACACCGGGGAGCTGTTTTTT
NA	TRBD1	TRBV11-2	TRBJ1-1	CASSLQTGGTNTEAFF	TGTGCCAGCAGCTTACAGACAGGGGGCACGAACACTGAAGCTTTCTTT
once	TRBD2	TRBV5-4	TRBJ2-7	CASSLAASGYEQYF	TGTGCCAGCAGCTTGGCGGCTAGCGGCTACGAGCAGTACTTC
NA	TRBD2	TRBV27	TRBJ2-3	CASSPVLAGGTDTQYF	TGTGCCAGCAGCCCTGTGCTAGCGGGAGGCACAGATACGCAGTATTTT
once	NA	TRBV6-5	TRBJ2-7	CASSSSISYEQYF	TGTGCCAGCAGCTCCTCCATCAGCTACGAGCAGTACTTC
NA	TRBD1	TRBV24-1	TRBJ1-2	CATSGQGSYGYTF	TGTGCCACCAGCGGACAGGGAAGTTATGGCTACACCTTC
once	NA	TRBV5-5	TRBJ2-6	CASSGDREVFGANVLTF	TGTGCCAGCAGCGGCGACAGGGAGGTTTTTGGGGCCAACGTCCTGACTTTC
NA	NA	TRBV2	TRBJ2-2	CASGLRNTGELFF	TGTGCCTCGGGACTCCGGAACACCGGGGAGCTGTTTTTT
NA	TRBD1	TRBV25-1	TRBJ1-1	CASSATGGYTEAFF	TGTGCCAGCAGTGCCACAGGGGGTTACACTGAAGCTTTCTTT
NA	NA	TRBV7-6	TRBJ1-5	CASSRGDNQPQHF	TGTGCCAGCAGCCGGGGTGATAATCAGCCCCAGCATTTT
NA	NA	TRBV27	TRBJ1-5	CASSPFLGGNQPQHF	TGTGCCAGCAGCCCGTTCCTAGGGGGCAATCAGCCCCAGCATTTT
NA	NA	TRBV6-5	TRBJ1-1	CASSYIRGNTEAFF	TGTGCCAGCAGTTACATTAGGGGGAACACTGAAGCTTTCTTT
NA	TRBD1	TRBV27	TRBJ1-6	CASSLTGTDYSPLHF	TGTGCCAGCAGTTTAACCGGGACAGACTATTCACCCCTCCACTTT